The 7 T cell receptor beta chains below all came from one sample that was sequenced in a study of neurological immune-mediated disorders. TCRdb used MiXCR to reprocess the 5' RACE reads, holding one entry per CDR3 protein. This table holds about 17,000 distinct CDR3 sequences, more than 3% found once. Sample: CD8+ T cells from blood. These TCRs come from a woman aged 40 to 50 in good health.

This clonotype was counted at least ten times. The chain couples TRBV27 to TRBJ2-4; D is perhaps TRBD1 or TRBD2 (5 bases each). Trimming took off 3 bases at V and 4 bases at J, with 10 bases between the two ends. Germline V gene data show CDR1 as MNHEY and CDR2 as SMNVEV (reference sequence). This CDR3 comprises 14 residues. CDR3 DNA sequence: TGTGCCAGCAGTTTCGCGAGGGGAAAAAACATTCAGTACTTC. Amino acid sequence: CASSFARGKNIQYF.

Sample share makes this clonotype medium-sized. J is TRBJ2-6 and V is TRBV4-1, with 9 bases matching TRBD2. Germline V gene lookup returns CDR1 MGHRA and CDR2 YSYEKL. The CDR3 length is 17 residues. V shed 1 base and J 0 bases; nucleotides not matched to a gene: 1. CDR3 amino acids: CASSQGRGGSGANVLTF. The CDR3 DNA sequence: TGCGCCAGCAGCCAAGGGCGGGGGGGCTCTGGGGCCAACGTCCTGACTTTC.

This clonotype was observed many times. This rearrangement joins TRBV29-1 to TRBJ2-7; D unclear. The length of the CDR3 is 12 residues. Trimming removed 4 bases at V and 1 base at J, with 8 bases between. CDR1 and CDR2 from the germline V gene are SQVTM and ANQGSEA. The CDR3 here is CSVVGPSYEQYF. DNA of the CDR3: TGCAGCGTTGTCGGACCTTCCTACGAGCAGTACTTC.

This clonotype was counted many times. The chain links TRBV6-5 to TRBJ1-1; perhaps TRBD1 as D (5 bases). CDR1 MNHEY and CDR2 SVGAGI come from the germline V gene. The CDR3 totals 11 residues. V lost 11 bases and J 7 bases, leaving 14 bases between the germline ends. The CDR3 bases are TGTGCCGGCCGGGAGGGGAGTGAAGCTTTCTTT. Its protein product is CAGREGSEAFF.

This clonotype was seen many times. The chain recombines TRBV5-1 with TRBJ1-2; 7 bases are shared with TRBD1. After removal of 2 bases from V and 7 bases from J, the junction contained 2 bases not matched to a gene. The CDR3 length is 12 residues. Germline V gene sequence: CDR1 SGHRS, CDR2 YFSETQ. The CDR3 DNA sequence: TGCGCCAGCAGCTTTGACAGGGTTGGCTACACCTTC. Its protein is CASSFDRVGYTF.

This clonotype was counted ten times or more. The chain links TRBV5-5 to TRBJ2-2; D not resolved. Looked up from germline, CDR1 is SGHKS and CDR2 is YYEKEE (reference sequence). This CDR3 region has 13 residues. V lost 4 bases to trimming and J lost 4 bases, with 8 bases between them. The CDR3 DNA is TGTGCCAGCAGCAAGATAGGCACCGGGGAGCTGTTTTTT. Translated: CASSKIGTGELFF.

This clonotype is categorized as medium-sized (0.01 to 0.1%). The rearrangement uses TRBV28 and TRBJ1-3, with D hard to call. Germline V CDR1 and CDR2: MDHEN, SYDVKM. The CDR3 has 15 residues. Deletions cut 4 bases from V and 2 bases from J, with 12 bases between. The CDR3 coding sequence is TGTGCCAGCAGTTCACGATGGACGGCTGGAAACACCATATATTTT. Its translation is CASSSRWTAGNTIYF.